This T cell receptor beta chain was obtained from a study of T cell responses to AZD1222 COVID-19 vaccine. Study results and caveats: Reportedly, nearly half of unique spike TCRs recognized epitopes outside B.1.351/B.1.1.7 mutations. After two AZD1222 doses, spike-specific TCR breadth and depth rose versus day 0.

This CDR3 comprises 13 residues. CDR1 MNHEY and CDR2 SVGAGI come from the germline V gene. V was clipped by 7 bases and J by 7 bases, with 16 bases between them. TCRdb keeps only in-frame clones here, not all; method: immunoSEQ multiplex PCR. Found here are more than 95,000 clones, about 89% of them singletons; the top ten hold less than 30%. A word on this clone: No antigen is known for it.

This chain uses TRBV6-5 with TRBJ1-2; no definite D call. Specimen: peripheral blood, collected on day 0 of AZD1222 vaccination. The receptor's source is an adult in good health. CDR3 bases: TGTGCCAGCAAGGTCGGAATGGATGCTGGCTACACCTTC. Translation: CASKVGMDAGYTF.